The 27 T cell receptor beta chains listed next were all sequenced from one sample in a study of regulatory T cells in long-lasting Graves disease. Assembly of TCR beta libraries relied on iRepertoire HTBI primers together with Arm-PCR of CDR3 regions. A single record per CDR3 protein comes from TCRdb applying MiXCR to the multiplex PCR reads. The sample includes around 420,000 distinct CDR3 sequences, 15% of them seen just once. Time point here: newly diagnosed GD, antithyroid drugs for less than 3 months. The TCR library used RNA extracted from PBMCs. The sample was peripheral blood mononuclear cells (PBMCs), taken at new diagnosis, from a patient treated with antithyroid drugs. These receptors were taken from a female donor with Graves disease.

V gene TRBV4-3 combines with J gene TRBJ2-7, with D perhaps TRBD2 (6 bases). From germline, CDR1 is LGHNA and CDR2 YSLEER. The CDR3 runs 15 residues. V lost 1 base and J lost 4, with 14 bases in between. The CDR3 sequence is CASSQGGTSSYEQYF. The CDR3 DNA is TGCGCCAGCAGCCAAGGCGGGACCTCCTCTTACGAGCAGTACTTC.

This clonotype has ten or more counts. This sequence joins TRBV20-1 and TRBJ1-1; D is unclear. Germline CDR1 is DFQATT and CDR2 is SNEGSKA (reference sequence). Trimming took 0 bases from V and 5 from J, leaving 22 bases between them. CDR3 length: 17 amino acids. The CDR3 DNA follows: TGCAGTGCTAGAGATCTGCCGGATAGGGAATCGGGTACTGAAGCTTTCTTT. Its translation: CSARDLPDRESGTEAFF.

The chain has TRBV5-1 and TRBJ1-6, with a possible D match to TRBD1 (6 bases). The CDR3 is 12 amino acids. Germline V gene data show CDR1 as SGHRS and CDR2 as YFSETQ. V was pared by 4 bases and J by 9 bases, with 8 bases between. CDR3 DNA sequence: TGCGCCAGCAGCCAAGGGGGTTCACCCCTCCACTTT. It translates to CASSQGGSPLHF.

This clonotype was counted many times. The chain carries TRBV12-3 or TRBV12-4 and TRBJ1-2; TRBD1 might be the D (5 bases). V lost 6 bases, J lost 4 bases, and 18 bases lay in between. The CDR3 contains 15 residues. In DNA form, the CDR3 reads TGTGCCAGCAGACCGGGACCAACCCGCCCCTATGGCTACACCTTC. This gives the protein CASRPGPTRPYGYTF.

Many counts were recorded for this clonotype. V is TRBV30 and J is TRBJ1-1; D remains ambiguous. V was cut by 5 bases and J by 0 bases, with 7 bases left in between. CDR3 length: 12 amino acids. The germline gives CDR1 GTSNPN, CDR2 SVGIG (reference sequence). The CDR3: CAWGDLNTEAFF. The DNA for the CDR3 is TGTGCCTGGGGAGATTTGAACACTGAAGCTTTCTTT.

This clonotype was seen a handful of times. The V call is TRBV7-9, the J call TRBJ2-7, with TRBD2 identical over 12 bases. The ends lost 8 bases at V and 7 bases at J; junction bases unmatched: 6. This CDR3 spans 13 amino acids. CDR1 and CDR2 from the germline V gene are SEHNR and FQNEAQ (reference sequence). The CDR3 loop reads CASGTSGLSEQYF. CDR3 nucleotides: TGTGCCAGCGGGACTAGCGGGCTTAGTGAGCAGTACTTC.

This clonotype has a count of ten or more. The chain recombines TRBV14 with TRBJ2-1; TRBD2 is a possible D gene (6 bases). The germline V gene has CDR1 SGHDN and CDR2 FVKESK. V gave up 0 bases and J gave up 9 bases, with 27 bases separating them. This CDR3 contains 19 residues. CDR3 loop: CASSQDFGGKAGFGGEQFF. DNA for the CDR3: TGTGCCAGCAGCCAAGACTTCGGGGGAAAGGCGGGGTTCGGGGGTGAGCAGTTCTTC.

This clonotype was seen ten or more times. CDR3 coding DNA: TGTGCCAGCAGCTGCTGCCTGGGACTAGCGGGAGTAGTGTACAATGAGCAGTTCTTC. The encoded protein is CASSCCLGLAGVVYNEQFF. V gene TRBV28 combines with J gene TRBJ2-1, with 14 nucleotides matching TRBD2. Germline assignment: CDR1 MDHEN and CDR2 SYDVKM. J gave up 4 bases and V 6 bases, and 14 bases lay outside the gene matches. The CDR3 is 19 residues long.

This clonotype was seen a handful of times. A read error may produce the germline difference seen at one junction end. This chain uses TRBV4-1 with TRBJ1-1; 8 bases match TRBD1. The CDR3 consists of 16 residues. Germline CDR1 and CDR2: MGHRA and YSYEKL. The CDR3: CASSQVIRTGNTGAFF. The CDR3 DNA reads as TGCGCCAGCAGCCAGGTGATCAGGACAGGGAACACTGGAGCTTTCTTT.

The table lists this clonotype with a few counts. The junction and the germline gene differ at one end; a read error may be behind it. As DNA, the CDR3 is TGTGCTAGTGGTTTACGGATGAACACTGAAGCTTCCTTT. Translating it yields CASGLRMNTEASF. The genes are TRBV12-5 and TRBJ1-1; D gene unclear. The CDR3 is made up of 13 amino acids. CDR1 LGHNT and CDR2 FRNRAP come from the germline V gene.

The rearrangement links TRBV6-1 to TRBJ1-3; D remains ambiguous. Germline V gene data show CDR1 as MNHNS and CDR2 as SASEGT. Trimming stripped 7 bases from V and 0 bases from J, with 19 bases between. The CDR3 covers 17 residues. This CDR3 is CASIQHGTATSGNTIYF. Written as DNA, the CDR3 is TGTGCCAGCATTCAGCACGGTACAGCCACCTCTGGAAACACCATATATTTT.

Comment on this clonotype: Just one base apart from a much larger clone, this may be a read error. The genes are TRBV7-2 and TRBJ2-7; 12 bases align to TRBD2. This CDR3 has 15 residues. Germline V gene data show CDR1 as SGHTA and CDR2 as FQGNSA. V was clipped by 7 bases and J by 4 bases; unmatched bases: 8. CDR3 DNA: TGTGCCAGCAACTCTAGCGGGGGGGGCGGATACGAGCAGTACTTC. Amino acids: CASNSSGGGGYEQYF.

This clonotype was observed at least ten times. The chain has TRBV6-5 and TRBJ1-5; D remains ambiguous. The CDR3 is made up of 14 amino acids. Trimming left V 4 bases short and J 2 bases short, with 9 bases between. CDR1 is MNHEY, CDR2 SVGAGI, per germline. The CDR3 coding sequence is TGTGCCAGCAGTTGGAACGAGGGCAATCAGCCCCAGCATTTT. Translation: CASSWNEGNQPQHF.

This clonotype was observed at least ten times. This chain links TRBV7-2 with TRBJ1-2; the match to TRBD1 covers 10 bases. V trimming: 6 bases; J trimming: 4 bases; junction bases outside the gene matches: 5. Germline V gives CDR1 SGHTA, CDR2 FQGNSA. The CDR3 sequence is 14 residues long. The CDR3 sequence is CASRAGTGAYGYTF. Here the CDR3 DNA reads TGTGCCAGCAGGGCCGGGACAGGGGCCTATGGCTACACCTTC. Filled out from reference TRBV7-2 and TRBJ1-2, the complete variable domain reads GAGVSQSPSNKVTEKGKDVELRCDPISGHTALYWYRQSLGQGLEFLIYFQGNSAPDKSGLPSDRFSAERTGGSVSTLTIQRTQQEDSAVYLCASRAGTGAYGYTFGSGTRLTVV.

This clonotype has ten or more counts. The genes are TRBV20-1 and TRBJ2-7; no clear D. This CDR3 spans 14 amino acids. Germline loops: CDR1 DFQATT, CDR2 SNEGSKA (reference sequence). Trimming removed 3 bases at V and 2 bases at J, with 14 bases between. Written as DNA, the CDR3 is TGCAGTGCTAGGCTGCAATTAAGCACCTACGAGCAGTACTTC. It translates to CSARLQLSTYEQYF.

Points on this clonotype: A much larger clone differs by one base, so this may be a read error. The rearrangement joins TRBV27 to TRBJ1-1; 8 nucleotides match TRBD1. Germline CDR1 is MNHEY and CDR2 is SMNVEV (reference sequence). This CDR3 has 12 amino acids. CDR3 in DNA: TGTGCCACTCAGGGGGCCAGCACTGAAGCTTCCTTT. Protein: CATQGASTEASF.

This CDR3 is CAISESDRDDQPQHF. The CDR3 DNA reads TGTGCCATCAGTGAGTCTGACAGGGACGATCAGCCCCAGCATTTT. The chain carries TRBV10-3 and TRBJ1-5; 7 nucleotides align to TRBD1. CDR1 is ENHRY and CDR2 is SYGVKD in the germline V gene. This CDR3 is built from 15 residues. V lost 0 bases and J lost 5; bases outside the gene matches: 4.

This clonotype was seen a handful of times. A much larger clone sits a single nucleotide away, making a read error possible. The CDR3 carries no conserved terminal phenylalanine or tryptophan, so it likely arises from a read error. This sequence joins TRBV2 and TRBJ1-1, with a weak D call TRBD1 (6 bases). The germline gives CDR1 SNHLY, CDR2 FYNNEI. V was pared by 6 bases and J by 4 bases, with 12 bases between. This CDR3 is 13 amino acids long. This CDR3 reads CASRSEGVTEAFS. The CDR3 DNA reads as TGTGCCAGCAGGTCTGAGGGGGTCACTGAAGCTTTCTCT.

In its sample, this clonotype was seen many times. The chain is built from TRBV12-3 or TRBV12-4 and TRBJ1-2; D not certain. Deletions cut 2 bases from V and 3 bases from J, with 7 bases between. The CDR3 consists of 13 residues. The CDR3 coding sequence is TGTGCCAGCAGTTTACGGCCGGACTATGGCTACACCTTC. It encodes CASSLRPDYGYTF.

This clonotype was seen at least ten times. The chain has TRBV12-3 or TRBV12-4 and TRBJ2-1; 11 bases map to TRBD2. V lost 6 bases, J lost 7 bases, and 5 bases stayed unmatched. CDR3 length: 14 amino acids. CDR3 nucleotides: TGTGCCAGCAGAACTAGCGGGAGAGGAAATGAGCAGTTCTTC. Translated, it gives CASRTSGRGNEQFF.

As concerns this clonotype: A single base separates this from a much larger clone, so it may be a read error. V is TRBV6-1 and J is TRBJ2-1; D not resolved. V lost 3 bases and J lost 3, with 9 bases in between. CDR1 and CDR2 (germline): MNHNS, SASEGT. The CDR3 runs to 14 residues. CDR3 residues: CASSDLGCYNEQFF. Written as DNA, the CDR3 is TGTGCCAGCAGTGACCTGGGATGCTACAATGAGCAGTTCTTC.

This clonotype has a handful of counts. The chain joins TRBV9 to TRBJ2-1; 8 bases align to TRBD2. Germline CDR1 reads SGDLS; CDR2 reads YYNGEE. V lost 2 bases, J lost 14 bases, and 6 bases stayed unmatched. The CDR3 runs 12 residues. CDR3 sequence reads: CASSVSGRGKFF. DNA for the CDR3: TGTGCCAGCAGCGTCTCCGGGAGGGGAAAGTTCTTC.

The rearrangement uses TRBV11-2 and TRBJ2-1, with TRBD2 matching 13 bases. CDR3 length: 17 amino acids. Germline loops: CDR1 SGHAT, CDR2 FQNNGV. Trimming at V came to 1 base and at J to 2 bases, leaving 2 bases not matched to a gene. In DNA form, the CDR3 reads TGTGCCAGCAGCTTAGGGACTAGCGGGAGCCCCTACAATGAGCAGTTCTTC. Translation: CASSLGTSGSPYNEQFF.

The gene calls are TRBV5-6 and TRBJ2-7; possibly TRBD2 for D (6 bases). Per the germline V gene, CDR1 is SGHDT and CDR2 is YYEEEE. Trimming removed 7 bases at V and 5 bases at J, with 19 bases between. There are 14 residues in the CDR3. The CDR3, as DNA: TGTGCCAGCCTACCTGACGGGAGTGGCGACGAGCAGTACTTC. Encoded protein: CASLPDGSGDEQYF.

This clonotype was counted between two and nine times. This CDR3 is missing its conserved last phenylalanine or tryptophan, likely due to a read error. The chain joins TRBV5-4 to TRBJ2-1, with 10 bases fitting TRBD1. The CDR3 is 18 residues long. V lost 3 bases to trimming and J lost 6 bases; unmatched junction nucleotides: 15. CDR1 and CDR2 (germline): SGHNT, YYREEE (reference sequence). The CDR3, as DNA: TGTGCCAGCAGCTCCGGCCTATCCGGGACAGGGGATTCCAATGAGCAGTTCCTC. Protein product: CASSSGLSGTGDSNEQFL.

The CDR3, as DNA: TGTGCCAGCAGCTTATTATGGAGCAATGAAAAACTGTTTTTT. Translating gives CASSLLWSNEKLFF. The V call is TRBV7-3, the J call TRBJ1-4; D is undetermined. The CDR3 loop spans 14 amino acids. V lost 2 bases and J 5 bases, leaving 9 bases between the germline ends. CDR1 is SGHTA, CDR2 FQGTGA, per germline.

Many counts were recorded for this clonotype. The chain recombines TRBV6-2 or TRBV6-3 with TRBJ2-5, with D uncertain. The germline V gene has CDR1 MNHEY and CDR2 SVGEGT. The CDR3 spans 17 residues. V lost 0 bases and J 3 bases, leaving 17 bases between the germline ends. CDR3 amino acids: CASSYSEDAGGEETQYF. CDR3 sequence (DNA): TGTGCCAGCAGTTACTCCGAGGACGCCGGTGGGGAAGAGACCCAGTACTTC.